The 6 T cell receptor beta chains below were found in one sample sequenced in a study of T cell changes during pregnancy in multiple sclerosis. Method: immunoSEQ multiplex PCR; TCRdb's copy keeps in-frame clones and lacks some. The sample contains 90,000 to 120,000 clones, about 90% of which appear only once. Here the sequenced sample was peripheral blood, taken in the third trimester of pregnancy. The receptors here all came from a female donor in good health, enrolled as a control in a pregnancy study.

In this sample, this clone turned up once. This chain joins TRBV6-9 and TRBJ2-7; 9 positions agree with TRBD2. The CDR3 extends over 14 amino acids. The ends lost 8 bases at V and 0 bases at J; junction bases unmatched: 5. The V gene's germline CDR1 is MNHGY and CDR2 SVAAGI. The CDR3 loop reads CASLRGGSSYEQYF. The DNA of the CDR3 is TGTGCCAGCCTGCGGGGGGGAAGCTCCTACGAGCAGTACTTC.

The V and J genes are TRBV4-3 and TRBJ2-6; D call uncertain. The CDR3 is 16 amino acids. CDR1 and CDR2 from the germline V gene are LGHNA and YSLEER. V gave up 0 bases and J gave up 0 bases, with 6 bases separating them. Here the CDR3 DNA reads TGCGCCAGCAGCCAAGATCACAGCTCTGGGGCCAACGTCCTGACTTTC. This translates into CASSQDHSSGANVLTF.

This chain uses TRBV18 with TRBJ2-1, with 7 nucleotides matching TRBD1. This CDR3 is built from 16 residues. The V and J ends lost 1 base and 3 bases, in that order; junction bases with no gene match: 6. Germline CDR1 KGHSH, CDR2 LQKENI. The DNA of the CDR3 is TGTGCCAGCTCACCACGTCCGGGACAGAGCTACAATGAGCAGTTCTTC. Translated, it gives CASSPRPGQSYNEQFF.

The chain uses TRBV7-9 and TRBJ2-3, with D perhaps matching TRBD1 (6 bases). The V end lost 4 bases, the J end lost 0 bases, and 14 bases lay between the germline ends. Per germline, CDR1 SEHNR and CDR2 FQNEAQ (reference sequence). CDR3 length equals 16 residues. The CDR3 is CASSSTQGYSTDTQYF. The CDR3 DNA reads TGTGCCAGCAGCTCGACCCAGGGGTATAGCACAGATACGCAGTATTTT.

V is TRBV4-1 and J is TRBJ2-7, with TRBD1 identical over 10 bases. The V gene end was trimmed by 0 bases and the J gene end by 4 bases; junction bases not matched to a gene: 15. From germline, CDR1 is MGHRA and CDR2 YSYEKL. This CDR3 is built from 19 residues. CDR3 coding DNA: TGCGCCAGCAGCCAAGATTCTATTGCACCGGGACAGGGGCTGTACGAGCAGTACTTC. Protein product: CASSQDSIAPGQGLYEQYF.

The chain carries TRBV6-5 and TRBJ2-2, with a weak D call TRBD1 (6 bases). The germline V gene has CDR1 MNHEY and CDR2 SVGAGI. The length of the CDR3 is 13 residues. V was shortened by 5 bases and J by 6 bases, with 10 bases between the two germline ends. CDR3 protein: CASSIQGAGELFF. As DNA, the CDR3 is TGTGCCAGCAGTATACAGGGCGCCGGGGAGCTGTTTTTT.